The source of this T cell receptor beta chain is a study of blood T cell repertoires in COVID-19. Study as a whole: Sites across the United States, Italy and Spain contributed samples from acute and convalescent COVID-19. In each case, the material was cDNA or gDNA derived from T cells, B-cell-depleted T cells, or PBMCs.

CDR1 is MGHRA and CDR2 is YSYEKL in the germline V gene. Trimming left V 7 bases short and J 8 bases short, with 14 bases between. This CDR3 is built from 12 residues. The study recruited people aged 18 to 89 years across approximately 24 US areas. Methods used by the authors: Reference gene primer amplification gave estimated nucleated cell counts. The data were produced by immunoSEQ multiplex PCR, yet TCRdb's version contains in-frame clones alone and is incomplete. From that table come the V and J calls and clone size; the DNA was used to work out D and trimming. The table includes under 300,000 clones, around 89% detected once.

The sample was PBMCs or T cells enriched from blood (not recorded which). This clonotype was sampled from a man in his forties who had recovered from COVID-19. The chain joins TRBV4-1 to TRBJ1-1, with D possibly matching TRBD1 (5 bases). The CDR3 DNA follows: TGCGCCAGCAATTCAGGGCTCGGAGAAGCTTTCTTT. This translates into CASNSGLGEAFF.